The rows below give T cell receptor beta chains drawn from one sample of a study of T cell responses to AZD1222 COVID-19 vaccine. Using immunoSEQ multiplex PCR, the repertoire was profiled, and TCRdb retains in-frame clones only, with some absent. The sample holds approximately 180,000 clones, 88% seen once. The source was peripheral blood, collected 28 days after the second AZD1222 dose. These receptor sequences come from an adult who received the AZD1222 COVID-19 vaccine. Both conserved end residues are part of each CDR3. A D gene is named only where the DNA matches it firmly.

len	j_gene	d_gene	v_gene	CDR3aa	CDR3nt
15	TRBJ2-5	NA	TRBV13	CASSSRRRVQETQYF	TGTGCCAGCAGCTCCCGGCGGAGGGTCCAAGAGACCCAGTACTTC
19	TRBJ2-5	NA	TRBV18	CASSPDTAYKSGARGTQYF	TGTGCCAGCTCACCAGACACGGCCTATAAGTCCGGGGCCAGAGGGACCCAGTACTTC
15	TRBJ2-5	TRBD2	TRBV3-1/TRBV3-2	CASSQGISGAETQYF	TGTGCCAGCAGCCAGGGTATTAGCGGGGCAGAGACCCAGTACTTC
14	TRBJ2-3	NA	TRBV7-9	CASSLVQDTDTQYF	TGTGCCAGCAGCTTAGTACAGGACACAGATACGCAGTATTTT
15	TRBJ1-6	NA	TRBV4-3	CASSQAVNRNSPLHF	TGCGCCAGCAGCCAAGCGGTCAATCGGAATTCACCCCTCCACTTT
15	TRBJ2-1	TRBD1	TRBV11-2	CASSSMGDRGNEQFF	TGTGCCAGCAGTTCAATGGGGGACAGGGGCAATGAGCAGTTCTTC
15	TRBJ1-6	TRBD1	TRBV4-2	CASSQESQGDSPLHF	TGTGCCAGCAGCCAAGAATCGCAGGGGGATTCACCCCTCCACTTT
15	TRBJ2-3	NA	TRBV18	CASSPGAGSTDTQYF	TGTGCCAGCTCACCAGGGGCGGGATCCACAGATACGCAGTATTTT
14	TRBJ2-7	TRBD1	TRBV18	CASSRDRVTHEQYF	TGTGCCAGCTCCAGGGACAGGGTAACCCACGAGCAGTACTTC
15	TRBJ2-7	NA	TRBV4-1	CASSQESRGSNEQYF	TGCGCCAGCAGCCAAGAGAGCAGGGGTTCGAACGAGCAGTACTTC
14	TRBJ2-7	NA	TRBV28	CASASFSWGNEQYF	TGTGCCAGCGCCTCGTTTTCCTGGGGAAACGAGCAGTACTTC
15	TRBJ2-7	NA	TRBV11-3	CASSLDLRSSYEQYF	TGTGCCAGCAGCTTAGATCTGCGGAGCTCCTACGAGCAGTACTTC
12	TRBJ2-7	NA	TRBV6-5	CASRRESYEQYF	TGTGCCAGCAGACGGGAATCCTACGAGCAGTACTTC
13	TRBJ2-7	NA	TRBV12-3/TRBV12-4	CASSLELAHEQYF	TGTGCCAGCAGTTTAGAGTTAGCCCACGAGCAGTACTTC
16	TRBJ2-5	TRBD2	TRBV7-9	CASSLITGLAGKTQYF	TGTGCCAGCAGCTTAATAACCGGACTAGCGGGAAAGACCCAGTACTTC